This TCR beta chain is drawn from a study of cytomegalovirus exposure and HLA in healthy donors. Findings of the study overall: In a later analysis, TCR beta V- and J-gene trimming was associated with a missense DCLRE1C variant. Later analysis revealed greater clonal expansion in HLA-associated TCR beta chains than in equally common others. Confirmation was obtained in vitro that a few CMV-associated chains are specific for CMV antigens.

As regards this clone: Its antigen is not known.

Looked up from germline, CDR1 is MNHNS and CDR2 is SASEGT. The V and J ends lost 2 bases and 4 bases respectively, with 14 bases between them. This CDR3 contains 16 residues. The study ran its PCR with 60 Vbeta and 13 Jbeta primers. Using immunoSEQ multiplex PCR, the repertoire was profiled, and TCRdb retains in-frame clones only, with some absent. This table has 150,000 to 200,000 clones, about 80% appearing once. Though nominally healthy at sampling, donors likely had unrecorded immune exposures. This receptor was taken from a woman in her twenties or thirties in good health and CMV-seropositive. Sequencing input: PBMCs. The chain uses TRBV6-1 and TRBJ1-4; TRBD1 is a possible D gene (5 bases). CDR3 in DNA: TGTGCCAGCAGTGAACTCCGGCAGGGCCTTAATGAAAAACTGTTTTTT. Translation: CASSELRQGLNEKLFF.